This TCR beta chain was sequenced during a study of human thymus T cells. Study-wide results and limits: Related research examined unrelated individuals and reported that their thymic repertoires overlapped highly. It looked as if thymic and blood repertoires used V and J genes in a biased way.

A single count supports this clone. Antigen unknown. Thymus pieces cut out during corrective heart surgery were the tissue that was used. Infants, healthy and Finnish, who were having corrective surgery for congenital heart defects served as donors. Method: immunoSEQ multiplex PCR; TCRdb's copy keeps in-frame clones and lacks some. The data show some 120,000 clones, 90% to 95% seen once. The TCR comes from a boy younger than two with a congenital heart defect but otherwise immunologically healthy. Sequencing was done on a sample of thymus tissue.

The DNA for the CDR3 is TGCGCCAGCAGCCACCTAACTAGCGGGGGGGTACCCGGGGAGCTGTTTTTT. This sequence encodes CASSHLTSGGVPGELFF. V gene TRBV4-1 combines with J gene TRBJ2-2; TRBD2 agrees at 13 bases. The CDR3 totals 17 residues. After removal of 3 bases from V and 6 bases from J, the junction contained 7 bases not matched to a gene. CDR1 MGHRA and CDR2 YSYEKL come from the germline V gene.